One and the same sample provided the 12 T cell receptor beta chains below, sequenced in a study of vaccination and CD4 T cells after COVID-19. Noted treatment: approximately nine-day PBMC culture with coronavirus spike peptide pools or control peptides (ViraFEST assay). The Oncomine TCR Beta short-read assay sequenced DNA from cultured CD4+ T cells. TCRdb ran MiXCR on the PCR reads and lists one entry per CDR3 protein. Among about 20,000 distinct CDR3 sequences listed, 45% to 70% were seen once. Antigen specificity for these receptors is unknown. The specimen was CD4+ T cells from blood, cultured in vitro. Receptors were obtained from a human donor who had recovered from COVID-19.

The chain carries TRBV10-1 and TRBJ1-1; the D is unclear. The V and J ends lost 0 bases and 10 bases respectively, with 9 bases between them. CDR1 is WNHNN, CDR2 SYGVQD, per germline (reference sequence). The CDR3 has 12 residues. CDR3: CASSESQGGAFF. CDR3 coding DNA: TGCGCCAGCAGTGAGTCCCAAGGTGGAGCTTTCTTT.

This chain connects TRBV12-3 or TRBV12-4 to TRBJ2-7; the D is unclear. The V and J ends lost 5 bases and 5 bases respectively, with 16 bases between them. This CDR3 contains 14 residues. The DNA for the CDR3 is TGTGCCAGCAGTCCCCCCGGGCCTTTGGACGAGCAGTACTTC. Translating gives CASSPPGPLDEQYF.

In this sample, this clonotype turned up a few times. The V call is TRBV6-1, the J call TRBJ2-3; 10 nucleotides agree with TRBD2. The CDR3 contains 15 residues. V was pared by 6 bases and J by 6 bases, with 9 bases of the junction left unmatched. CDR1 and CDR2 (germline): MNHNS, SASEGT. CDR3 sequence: CASRPTSGWVDTQYF. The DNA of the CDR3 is TGTGCCAGCAGACCGACTAGCGGGTGGGTCGATACGCAGTATTTT.

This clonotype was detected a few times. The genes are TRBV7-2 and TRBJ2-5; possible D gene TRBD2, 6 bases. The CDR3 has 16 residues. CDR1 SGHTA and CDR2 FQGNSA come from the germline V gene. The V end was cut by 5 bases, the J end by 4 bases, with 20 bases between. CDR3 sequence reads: CASSRSGLASAETQYF. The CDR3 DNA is TGTGCCAGCAGCCGAAGTGGGCTAGCGTCCGCAGAGACCCAGTACTTC.

CDR3 DNA: TGTGCCAGCAGTTACTCCGGGGGGAGGAGGGTGAACACTGAAGCTTTCTTT. Translated: CASSYSGGRRVNTEAFF. The V gene is TRBV6-2 or TRBV6-3, the J gene TRBJ1-1, with D possibly being TRBD1 (5 bases). This CDR3 comprises 17 residues. With 0 bases removed from V and 0 bases from J, the gap between germline ends came to 14 bases. Germline CDR1 and CDR2: MNHEY and SVGEGT.

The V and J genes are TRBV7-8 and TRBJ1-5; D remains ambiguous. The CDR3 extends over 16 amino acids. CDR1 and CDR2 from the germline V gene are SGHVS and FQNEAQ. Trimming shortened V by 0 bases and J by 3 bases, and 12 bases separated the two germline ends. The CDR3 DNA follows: TGTGCCAGCAGCTTAGCGAGCAGGAGGTCCAATCAGCCCCAGCATTTT. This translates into CASSLASRRSNQPQHF.

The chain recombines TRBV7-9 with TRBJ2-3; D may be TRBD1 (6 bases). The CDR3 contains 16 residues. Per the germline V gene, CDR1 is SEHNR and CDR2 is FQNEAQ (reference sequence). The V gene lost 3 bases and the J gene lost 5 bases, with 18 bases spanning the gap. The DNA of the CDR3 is TGTGCCAGCAGCTTTATAGGGACAACTCGACAAGATACGCAGTATTTT. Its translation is CASSFIGTTRQDTQYF.

CDR3 DNA: TGTGCCAGCAGCTTGGGCGGGACAGGGGGAAAGTACGAGCAGTACTTC. Translated, it gives CASSLGGTGGKYEQYF. The V and J genes are TRBV5-4 and TRBJ2-7; TRBD1 aligns across 11 bases. V gave up 0 bases and J gave up 4 bases; unmatched junction bases: 6. Germline CDR1 is SGHNT and CDR2 is YYREEE (reference sequence). This CDR3 comprises 16 residues.

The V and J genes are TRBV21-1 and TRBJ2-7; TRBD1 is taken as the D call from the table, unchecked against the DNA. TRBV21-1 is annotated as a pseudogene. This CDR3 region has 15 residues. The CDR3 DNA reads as TGTGCCAGCAGCAAAGGGGCATCAGGGGCCGACGAGCAGTACTTC. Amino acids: CASSKGASGADEQYF.

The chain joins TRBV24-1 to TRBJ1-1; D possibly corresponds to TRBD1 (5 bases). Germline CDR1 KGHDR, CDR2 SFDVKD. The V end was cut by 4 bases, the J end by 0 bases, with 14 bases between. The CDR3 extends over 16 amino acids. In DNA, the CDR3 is TGTGCCACCAGTGACCTGCCCGGACACATGAACACTGAAGCTTTCTTT. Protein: CATSDLPGHMNTEAFF.

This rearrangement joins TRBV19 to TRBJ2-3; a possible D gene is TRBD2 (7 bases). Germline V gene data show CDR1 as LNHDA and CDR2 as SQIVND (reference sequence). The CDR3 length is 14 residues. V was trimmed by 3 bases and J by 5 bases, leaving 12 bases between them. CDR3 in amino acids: CASSMGGRGDTQYF. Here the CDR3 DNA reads TGTGCCAGTAGTATGGGGGGGCGGGGAGATACGCAGTATTTT.

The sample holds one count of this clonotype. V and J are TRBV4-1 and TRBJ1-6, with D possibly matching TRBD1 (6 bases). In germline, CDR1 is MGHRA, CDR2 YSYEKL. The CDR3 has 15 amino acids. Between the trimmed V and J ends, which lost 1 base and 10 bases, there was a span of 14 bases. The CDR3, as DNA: TGCGCCAGCAGCCAAGCAGGGGTTCTCATCTCACCCCTCCACTTT. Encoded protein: CASSQAGVLISPLHF.